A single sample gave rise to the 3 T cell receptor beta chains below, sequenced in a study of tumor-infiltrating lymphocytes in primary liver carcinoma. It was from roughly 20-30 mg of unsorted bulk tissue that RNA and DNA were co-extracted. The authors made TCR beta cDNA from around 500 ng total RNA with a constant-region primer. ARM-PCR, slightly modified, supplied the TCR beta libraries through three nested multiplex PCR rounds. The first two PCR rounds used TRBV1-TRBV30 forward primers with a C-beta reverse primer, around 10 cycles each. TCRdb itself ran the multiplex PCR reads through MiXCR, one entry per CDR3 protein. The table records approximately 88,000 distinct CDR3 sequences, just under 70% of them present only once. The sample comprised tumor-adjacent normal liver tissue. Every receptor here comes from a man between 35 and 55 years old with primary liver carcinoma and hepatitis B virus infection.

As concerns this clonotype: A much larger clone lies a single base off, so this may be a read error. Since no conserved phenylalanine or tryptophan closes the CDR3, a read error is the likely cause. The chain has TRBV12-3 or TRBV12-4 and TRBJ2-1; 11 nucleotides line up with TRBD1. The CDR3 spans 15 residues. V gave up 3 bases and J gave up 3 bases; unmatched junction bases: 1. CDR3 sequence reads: CASSFGTGGYNEQFS. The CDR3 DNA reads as TGTGCCAGCAGTTTCGGGACAGGGGGCTACAATGAGCAGTTCTCC.

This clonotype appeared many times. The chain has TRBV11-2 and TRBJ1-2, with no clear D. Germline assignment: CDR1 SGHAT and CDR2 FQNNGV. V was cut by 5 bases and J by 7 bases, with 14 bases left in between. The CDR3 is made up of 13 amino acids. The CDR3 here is CASSAARSGGYTF. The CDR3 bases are TGTGCCAGCAGCGCCGCCAGGTCCGGTGGCTACACCTTC.

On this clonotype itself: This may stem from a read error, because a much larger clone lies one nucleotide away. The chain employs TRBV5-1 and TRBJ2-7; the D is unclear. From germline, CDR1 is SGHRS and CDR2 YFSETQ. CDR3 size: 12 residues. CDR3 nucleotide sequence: TGCGCCAACAGCTTGTCCGGGCACGAGCAGTACTTC. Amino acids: CANSLSGHEQYF.